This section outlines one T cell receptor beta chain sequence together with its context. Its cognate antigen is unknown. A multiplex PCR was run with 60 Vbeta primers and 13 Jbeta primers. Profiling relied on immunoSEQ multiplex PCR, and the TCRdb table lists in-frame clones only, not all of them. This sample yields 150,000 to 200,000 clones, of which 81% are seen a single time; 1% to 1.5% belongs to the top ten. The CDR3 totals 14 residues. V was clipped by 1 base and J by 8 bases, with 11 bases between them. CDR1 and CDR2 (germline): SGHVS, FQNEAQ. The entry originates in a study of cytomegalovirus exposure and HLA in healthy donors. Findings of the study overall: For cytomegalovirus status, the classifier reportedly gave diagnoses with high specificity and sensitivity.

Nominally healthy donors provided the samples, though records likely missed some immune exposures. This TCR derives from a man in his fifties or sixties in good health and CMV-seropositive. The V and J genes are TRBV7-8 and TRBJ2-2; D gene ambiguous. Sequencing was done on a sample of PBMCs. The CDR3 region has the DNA TGTGCCAGCAGCTTAGGGTCAGTCCGTGGGGAGCTGTTTTTT. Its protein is CASSLGSVRGELFF.